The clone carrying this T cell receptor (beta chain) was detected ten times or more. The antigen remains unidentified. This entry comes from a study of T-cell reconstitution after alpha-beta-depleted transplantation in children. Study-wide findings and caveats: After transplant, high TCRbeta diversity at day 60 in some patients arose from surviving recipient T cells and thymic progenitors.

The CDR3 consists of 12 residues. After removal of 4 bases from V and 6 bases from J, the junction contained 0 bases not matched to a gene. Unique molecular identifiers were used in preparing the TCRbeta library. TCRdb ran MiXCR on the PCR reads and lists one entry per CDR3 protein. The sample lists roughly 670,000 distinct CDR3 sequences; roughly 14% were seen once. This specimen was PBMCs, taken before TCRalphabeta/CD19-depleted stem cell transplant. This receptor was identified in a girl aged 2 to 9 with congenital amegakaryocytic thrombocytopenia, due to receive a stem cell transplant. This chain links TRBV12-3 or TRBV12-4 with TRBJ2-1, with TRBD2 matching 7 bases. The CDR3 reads CASSWGGNEQFF. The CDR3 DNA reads TGTGCCAGCAGTTGGGGGGGCAATGAGCAGTTCTTC.